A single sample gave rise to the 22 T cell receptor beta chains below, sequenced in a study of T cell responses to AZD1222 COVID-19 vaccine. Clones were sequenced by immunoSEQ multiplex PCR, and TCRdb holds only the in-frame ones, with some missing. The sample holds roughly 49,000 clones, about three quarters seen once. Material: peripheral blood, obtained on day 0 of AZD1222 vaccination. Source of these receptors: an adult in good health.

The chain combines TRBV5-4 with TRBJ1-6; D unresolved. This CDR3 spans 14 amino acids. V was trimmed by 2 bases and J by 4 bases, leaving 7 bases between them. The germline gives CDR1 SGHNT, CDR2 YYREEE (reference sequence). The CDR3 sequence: CASSFPGYNSPLHF. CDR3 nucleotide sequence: TGTGCCAGCAGCTTCCCCGGGTATAATTCACCCCTCCACTTT.

In nucleotides, the CDR3 is TGTGCCAGCAGCTTAGCCGCGGGACAGGGCGATACGCAGTATTTT. Its translation is CASSLAAGQGDTQYF. V usage is TRBV7-6 and J usage is TRBJ2-3; TRBD1 aligns across 9 bases. The germline CDR1 and CDR2 sequences are SGHVS and FNYEAQ. The V segment lost 0 bases and the J segment 6 bases; nucleotides outside the gene matches: 4. The CDR3 has 15 residues.

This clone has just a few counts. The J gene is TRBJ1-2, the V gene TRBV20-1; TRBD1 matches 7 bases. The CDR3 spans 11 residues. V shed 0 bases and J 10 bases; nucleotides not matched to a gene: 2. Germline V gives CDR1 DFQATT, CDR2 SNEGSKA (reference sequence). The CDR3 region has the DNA TGCAGTGCTAGAGATACAGGGGACTACACCTTC. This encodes CSARDTGDYTF.

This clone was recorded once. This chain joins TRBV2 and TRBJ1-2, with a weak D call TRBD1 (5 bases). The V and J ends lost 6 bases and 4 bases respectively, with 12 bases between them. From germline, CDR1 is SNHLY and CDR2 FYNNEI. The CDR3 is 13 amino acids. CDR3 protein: CASSAGKGYGYTF. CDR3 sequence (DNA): TGTGCCAGCAGCGCAGGGAAGGGCTATGGCTACACCTTC.

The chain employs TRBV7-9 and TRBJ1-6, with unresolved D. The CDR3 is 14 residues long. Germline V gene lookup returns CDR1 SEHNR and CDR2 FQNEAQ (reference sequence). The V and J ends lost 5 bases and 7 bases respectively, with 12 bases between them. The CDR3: CASSRSQLNSPLHF. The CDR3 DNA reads TGTGCCAGCAGCCGGTCCCAGTTAAATTCACCCCTCCACTTT.

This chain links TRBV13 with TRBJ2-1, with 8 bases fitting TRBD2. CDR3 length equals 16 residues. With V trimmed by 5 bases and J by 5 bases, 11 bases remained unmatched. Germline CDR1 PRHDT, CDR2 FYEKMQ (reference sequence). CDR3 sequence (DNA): TGTGCCAGCAGCCCGGAGGCCCCAGCGGGAGACAATGAGCAGTTCTTC. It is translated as CASSPEAPAGDNEQFF.

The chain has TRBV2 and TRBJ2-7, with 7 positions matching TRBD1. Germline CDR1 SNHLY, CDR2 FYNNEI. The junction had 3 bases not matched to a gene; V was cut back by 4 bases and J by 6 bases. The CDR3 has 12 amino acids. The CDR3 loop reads CASSVDRAEQYF. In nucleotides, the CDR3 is TGTGCCAGCAGTGTCGACAGGGCCGAGCAGTACTTC.

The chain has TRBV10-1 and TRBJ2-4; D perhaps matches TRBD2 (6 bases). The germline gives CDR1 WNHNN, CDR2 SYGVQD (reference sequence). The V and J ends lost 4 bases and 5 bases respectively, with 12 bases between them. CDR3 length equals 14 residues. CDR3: CASSVGGAQNIQYF. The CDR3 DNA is TGCGCCAGCAGTGTTGGAGGGGCCCAAAACATTCAGTACTTC.

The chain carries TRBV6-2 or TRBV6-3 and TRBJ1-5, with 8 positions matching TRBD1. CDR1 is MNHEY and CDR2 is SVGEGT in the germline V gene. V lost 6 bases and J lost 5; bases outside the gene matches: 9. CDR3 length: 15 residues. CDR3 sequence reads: CASRPDRGGDQPQHF. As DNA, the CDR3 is TGTGCCAGCAGGCCTGACAGGGGTGGAGATCAGCCCCAGCATTTT.

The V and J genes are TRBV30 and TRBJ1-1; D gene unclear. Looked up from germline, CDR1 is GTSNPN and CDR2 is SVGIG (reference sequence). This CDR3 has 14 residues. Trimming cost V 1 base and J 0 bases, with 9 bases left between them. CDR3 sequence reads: CAWSGEVMNTEAFF. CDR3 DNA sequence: TGTGCCTGGAGTGGGGAGGTTATGAACACTGAAGCTTTCTTT.

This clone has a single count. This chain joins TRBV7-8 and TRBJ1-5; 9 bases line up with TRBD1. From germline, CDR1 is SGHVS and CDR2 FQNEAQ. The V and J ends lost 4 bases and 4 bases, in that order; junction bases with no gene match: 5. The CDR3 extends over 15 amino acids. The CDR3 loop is CASSWGQGKNQPQHF. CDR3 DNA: TGTGCCAGCAGCTGGGGACAGGGTAAGAATCAGCCCCAGCATTTT.

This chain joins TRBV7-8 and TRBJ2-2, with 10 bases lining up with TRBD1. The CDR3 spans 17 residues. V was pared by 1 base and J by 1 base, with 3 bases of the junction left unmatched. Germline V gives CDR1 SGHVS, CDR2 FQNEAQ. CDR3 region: CASSLEGTGVNTGELFF. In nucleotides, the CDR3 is TGTGCCAGCAGCTTAGAGGGGACAGGGGTGAACACCGGGGAGCTGTTTTTT. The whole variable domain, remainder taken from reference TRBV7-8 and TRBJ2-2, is GAGVSQSPRYKVAKRGQDVALRCDPISGHVSLFWYQQALGQGPEFLTYFQNEAQLDKSGLPSDRFFAERPEGSVSTLKIQRTQQEDSAVYLCASSLEGTGVNTGELFFGEGSRLTVL.

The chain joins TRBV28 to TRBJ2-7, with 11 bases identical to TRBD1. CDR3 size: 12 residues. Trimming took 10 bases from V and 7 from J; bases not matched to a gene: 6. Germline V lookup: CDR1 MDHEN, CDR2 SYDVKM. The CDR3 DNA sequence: TGTGCCATCCCCGGACAGGGGGCAGAGCAGTACTTC. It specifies CAIPGQGAEQYF.

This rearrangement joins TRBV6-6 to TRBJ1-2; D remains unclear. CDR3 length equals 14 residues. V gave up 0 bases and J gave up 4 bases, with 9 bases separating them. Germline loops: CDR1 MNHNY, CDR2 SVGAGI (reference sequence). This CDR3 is CASSYSGKGYGYTF. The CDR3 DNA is TGTGCCAGCAGTTACTCCGGCAAGGGCTATGGCTACACCTTC.

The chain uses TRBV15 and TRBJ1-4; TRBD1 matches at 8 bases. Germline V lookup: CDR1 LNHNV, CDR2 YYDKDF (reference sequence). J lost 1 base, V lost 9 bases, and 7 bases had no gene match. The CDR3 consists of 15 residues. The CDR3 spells CATRTGLQTNEKLFF. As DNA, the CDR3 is TGTGCCACGAGGACAGGGCTCCAAACTAATGAAAAACTGTTTTTT.

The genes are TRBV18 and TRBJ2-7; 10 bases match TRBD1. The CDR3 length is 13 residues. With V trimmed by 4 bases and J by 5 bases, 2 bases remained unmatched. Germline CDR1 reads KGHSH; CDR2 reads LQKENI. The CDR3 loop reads CASSRGQGNEQYF. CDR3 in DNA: TGTGCCAGCTCACGGGGACAGGGGAACGAGCAGTACTTC.

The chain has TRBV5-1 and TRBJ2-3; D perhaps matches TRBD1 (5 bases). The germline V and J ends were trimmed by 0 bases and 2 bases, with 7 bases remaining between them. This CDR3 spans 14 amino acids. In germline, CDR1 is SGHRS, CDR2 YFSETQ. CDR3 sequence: CASSLEGATDTQYF. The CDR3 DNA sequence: TGCGCCAGCAGCTTGGAAGGGGCCACAGATACGCAGTATTTT.

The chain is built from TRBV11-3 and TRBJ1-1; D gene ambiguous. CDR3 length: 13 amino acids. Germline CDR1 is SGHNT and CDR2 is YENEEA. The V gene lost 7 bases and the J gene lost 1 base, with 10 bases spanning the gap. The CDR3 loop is CASTKRENTEAFF. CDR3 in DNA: TGTGCCAGCACTAAGCGGGAGAACACTGAAGCTTTCTTT.

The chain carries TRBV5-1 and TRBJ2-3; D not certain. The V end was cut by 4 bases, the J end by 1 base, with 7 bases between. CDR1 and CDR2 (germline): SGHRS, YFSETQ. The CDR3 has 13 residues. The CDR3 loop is CASSVAGTDTQYF. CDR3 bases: TGCGCCAGCAGCGTGGCCGGCACAGATACGCAGTATTTT.

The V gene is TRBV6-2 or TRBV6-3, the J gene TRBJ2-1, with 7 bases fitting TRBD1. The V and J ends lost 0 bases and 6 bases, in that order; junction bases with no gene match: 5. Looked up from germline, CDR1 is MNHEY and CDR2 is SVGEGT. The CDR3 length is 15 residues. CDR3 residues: CASSYSTGHSNEQFF. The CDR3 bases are TGTGCCAGCAGTTACTCGACAGGGCACTCCAATGAGCAGTTCTTC.

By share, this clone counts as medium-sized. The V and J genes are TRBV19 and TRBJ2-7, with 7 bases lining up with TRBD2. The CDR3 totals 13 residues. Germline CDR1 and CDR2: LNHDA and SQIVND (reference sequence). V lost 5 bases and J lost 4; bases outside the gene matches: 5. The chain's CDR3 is CASSGGSRYEQYF. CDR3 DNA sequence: TGTGCCAGTAGTGGCGGGAGTAGGTACGAGCAGTACTTC.

The CDR3 sequence: CASSIDLGQYSSYNEQFF. The DNA for the CDR3 is TGTGCCAGTAGTATAGATCTGGGACAGTATAGCTCCTACAATGAGCAGTTCTTC. The chain couples TRBV19 to TRBJ2-1; the match to TRBD1 covers 7 bases. After removal of 0 bases from V and 0 bases from J, the junction contained 8 bases not matched to a gene. This CDR3 contains 18 residues. CDR1 is LNHDA and CDR2 is SQIVND in the germline V gene (reference sequence). The complete variable domain, with remaining parts taken from reference TRBV19 and TRBJ2-1, reads DGGITQSPKYLFRKEGQNVTLSCEQNLNHDAMYWYRQDPGQGLRLIYYSQIVNDFQKGDIAEGYSVSREKKESFPLTVTSAQKNPTAFYLCASSIDLGQYSSYNEQFFGPGTRLTVL.